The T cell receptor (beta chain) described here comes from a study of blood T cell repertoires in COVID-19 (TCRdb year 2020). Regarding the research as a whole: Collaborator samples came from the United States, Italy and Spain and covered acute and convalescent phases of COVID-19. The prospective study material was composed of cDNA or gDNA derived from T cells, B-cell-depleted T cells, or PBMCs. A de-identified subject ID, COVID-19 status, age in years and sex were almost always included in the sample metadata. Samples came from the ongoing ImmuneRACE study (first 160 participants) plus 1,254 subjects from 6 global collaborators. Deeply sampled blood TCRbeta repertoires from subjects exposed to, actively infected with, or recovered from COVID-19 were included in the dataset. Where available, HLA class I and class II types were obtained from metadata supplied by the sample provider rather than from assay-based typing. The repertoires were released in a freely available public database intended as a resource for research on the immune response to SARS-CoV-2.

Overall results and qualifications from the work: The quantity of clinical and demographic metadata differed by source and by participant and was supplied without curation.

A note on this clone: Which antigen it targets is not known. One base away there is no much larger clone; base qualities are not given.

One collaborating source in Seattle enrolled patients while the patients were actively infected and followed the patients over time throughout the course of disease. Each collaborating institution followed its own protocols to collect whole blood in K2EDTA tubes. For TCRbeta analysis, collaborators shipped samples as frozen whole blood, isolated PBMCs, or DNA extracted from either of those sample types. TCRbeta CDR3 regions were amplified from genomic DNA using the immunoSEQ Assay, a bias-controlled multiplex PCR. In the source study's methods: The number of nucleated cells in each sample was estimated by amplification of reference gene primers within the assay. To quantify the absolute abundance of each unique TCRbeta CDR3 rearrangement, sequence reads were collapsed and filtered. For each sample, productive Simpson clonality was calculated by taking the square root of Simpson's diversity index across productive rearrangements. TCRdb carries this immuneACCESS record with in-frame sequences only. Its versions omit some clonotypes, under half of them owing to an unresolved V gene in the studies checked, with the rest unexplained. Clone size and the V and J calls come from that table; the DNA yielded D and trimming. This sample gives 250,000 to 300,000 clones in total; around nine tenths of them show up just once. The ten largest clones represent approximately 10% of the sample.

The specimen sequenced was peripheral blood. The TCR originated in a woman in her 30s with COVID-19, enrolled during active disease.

Read as DNA, the sequence is TGTGCCAGCAGTGACCTTAGGGGCGGGGAGCTGTTTTTT. Translated, this is CASSDLRGGELFF. The rearrangement joined TRBV6-1 to TRBJ2-2, and perhaps TRBD1 as D gene, on 5 matching bases. V lost 3 bases and J lost 7 bases; the stretch between them is 9 bases long. From the cysteine up to the phenylalanine, the CDR3 has a length of 13 residues. Just CDR3 DNA is preserved here, 39 bases in frame from base 1. CDR1 and CDR2, looked up from the germline V gene, are MNHNS and SASEGT.